These T cell receptor beta chains were read from a single sample in a study of shared clonotypes between healthy human individuals. The data were produced by immunoSEQ multiplex PCR, yet TCRdb's version contains in-frame clones alone and is incomplete. The sample yields 2.5 million or so clones, more than 90% seen once. The sample was naive CD4+ T cells sorted from blood. Receptor source: a man in his late teens or twenties in good health. Both conserved end residues are part of each CDR3. The order of the fields is V gene, clone size, D gene, J gene, CDR3 DNA, CDR3 protein. A D gene is named only where the DNA matches it firmly. For some rows the clone size is stated as once, few or many, or as a class when expanded; others skip it.

TRBV9,-,TRBD1,TRBJ1-1,TGTGCCAGCAGCGCCGAGGACAGGGGGAGGTCTGAAGCTTTCTTT,CASSAEDRGRSEAFF
TRBV6-4,-,TRBD1,TRBJ1-5,TGTGCCAGCAGTGGCAGGGGGCCGAATCAGCCCCAGCATTTT,CASSGRGPNQPQHF
TRBV10-2,-,-,TRBJ2-7,TGCGCCAGCAGGGGGGGTAGCAGCTACGAGCAGTACTTC,CASRGGSSYEQYF
TRBV5-1,-,-,TRBJ1-1,TGCGCCAGCAGCTTATACTTTGGGCTCAACACTGAAGCTTTCTTT,CASSLYFGLNTEAFF
TRBV6-4,-,TRBD1,TRBJ1-2,TGTGCCAGCAGCCCCCCCCGACAGGGCCTCTATGGCTACACCTTC,CASSPPRQGLYGYTF
TRBV5-1,-,-,TRBJ2-6,TGCGCCAGCGGGGAACAGGGAGGTGGGGCCAACGTCCTGACTTTC,CASGEQGGGANVLTF
TRBV5-4,-,-,TRBJ1-3,TGTGCCAGCAGCTTGGCGGGGGGCCGCTCTGGAAACACCATATATTTT,CASSLAGGRSGNTIYF
TRBV6-5,-,-,TRBJ1-1,TGTGCCAGCAGTTATCGGGCCCCTCCGAACACTGAAGCTTTCTTT,CASSYRAPPNTEAFF
TRBV28,once,-,TRBJ1-5,TGTGCCAGCAGTTTAGAAGGCCATGGGGGGCCCCAGCATTTT,CASSLEGHGGPQHF
TRBV11-3,-,-,TRBJ1-1,TGTGCCAGCAGCTTAGCCTCCCCCGAGGGAGAGACTGAAGCTTTCTTT,CASSLASPEGETEAFF
TRBV10-3,-,-,TRBJ2-7,TGTGCCATCAGTACCGACTCCTACTCCTACGAGCAGTACTTC,CAISTDSYSYEQYF
TRBV19,-,TRBD1,TRBJ1-2,TGTGCCAGTAGTTCCAGTGCAGGGGGCGTAACTGGCTACACCTTC,CASSSSAGGVTGYTF
TRBV14,-,-,TRBJ1-6,TGTGCCAGCAGCCCCGACAGCTATAATTCACCCCTCCACTTT,CASSPDSYNSPLHF
TRBV4-3,-,-,TRBJ1-6,TGCGCCAGCAGCCATACTGGACATCCCAGCTCCTATAATTCACCCCTCCACTTT,CASSHTGHPSSYNSPLHF
TRBV19,few,-,TRBJ1-1,TGTGCCAGTAGTATCTCTCCGGTCTGGAGGGCTTTCTTT,CASSISPVWRAFF
TRBV30,once,TRBD1,TRBJ1-2,TGTGCCTGGATGCCGGGACAGGGGGTTGTAAACTATGGCTACACCTTC,CAWMPGQGVVNYGYTF
TRBV7-9,few,-,TRBJ1-5,TGTGCCAGCAGCTTAGCCTTCCCCGGCGACCTTTCGCATAATCAGCCCCAGCATTTT,CASSLAFPGDLSHNQPQHF
TRBV7-2,-,TRBD2,TRBJ2-1,TGTGCCAGCAGCTTAGAAGGTTCTAGCGGGGTATATGAGCAGTTCTTC,CASSLEGSSGVYEQFF
TRBV23-1,once,-,TRBJ2-5,TGCGCCAGCAGTCACTCAGCCGGCAGGGAGACCCAGTACTTC,CASSHSAGRETQYF
TRBV5-1,-,-,TRBJ2-5,TGCGCCAGCAGACAAACACTTGCACAGACCCAGTACTTC,CASRQTLAQTQYF